This T cell receptor beta chain was sequenced in a study of Graves' ophthalmopathy and Graves' hyperthyroidism. Study overall: The collection of peripheral blood took place at initial diagnosis, before any treatment.

The study, taken as a whole, reports: Clonotypes were expanded in thyroid at above 0.001 frequency, and most also appeared in blood.

Amplification of TCR beta CDR3 regions used RNA transcripts. HTBI primers served in a first-round RT-PCR, which a second-round multiplex PCR followed. A single record per CDR3 protein comes from TCRdb applying MiXCR to the multiplex PCR reads. The sample lists about 400,000 distinct CDR3 sequences, 15% to 20% occurring once. The CDR3 loop spans 15 amino acids. CDR1 and CDR2 from the germline V gene are SGHTA and FQGNSA. Trimming removed 2 bases at V and 3 bases at J, with 11 bases between. Excluded: other autoimmune disease, uncontrolled infection, pregnancy or lactation. Orbital computed tomography and thyroid ultrasound, along with TRAb, serum thyroxine and clinical symptoms, underpinned diagnosis. The table lists this clonotype with many counts. Its cognate antigen is unknown.

The chain is built from TRBV7-2 and TRBJ2-4; D unclear. This clonotype was sampled from a woman between 18 and 29 years old with Graves' ophthalmopathy. Sequenced: peripheral blood. The CDR3 DNA reads TGTGCCAGCAGCTTATTTAATATAGGCAAAAACATTCAGTACTTC. Encoded protein: CASSLFNIGKNIQYF. The complete variable domain, with remaining parts taken from reference TRBV7-2 and TRBJ2-4, reads GAGVSQSPSNKVTEKGKDVELRCDPISGHTALYWYRQSLGQGLEFLIYFQGNSAPDKSGLPSDRFSAERTGGSVSTLTIQRTQQEDSAVYLCASSLFNIGKNIQYFGAGTRLSVL.